This T cell receptor beta chain was identified during a study of OX40 agonist ivuxolimab in advanced cancers. Some background on the complete study: Ivuxolimab was an agonistic, fully human IgG2 monoclonal antibody directed against OX40 (CD134), a costimulatory receptor. Intravenous ivuxolimab was administered to patients every 2 weeks at six dose levels: 0.01, 0.1, 0.3, 1.5, 3 and 10 mg/kg. Of the approximately 50 patients in dose escalation, approximately 20 had hepatocellular carcinoma, some 15 had melanoma, 9 had renal cell carcinoma and 9 had head and neck cancer. The dose-escalation cohort was almost 85% male with a mean age of about 65 years, ranging from roughly 20 to 85. Prior anti-PD-1, anti-PD-L1 or anti-CTLA-4 therapy was permitted, and checkpoint inhibitors had been received by around 40% of dose-escalation patients. Partial responses occurred in three dose-escalation patients, of whom one had hepatocellular carcinoma and two had cutaneous melanoma. Peripheral TCRbeta sequencing aimed to test whether ivuxolimab altered TCR sequence diversity and caused clonal T-cell expansion. The monotherapy dose-escalation portion (N ≈ 52 patients) of the phase I ivuxolimab trial is reported in the paper. Broader findings and caveats from the paper: At doses of 0.1 to 3.0 mg/kg, clonal expansion of both CD4+ and CD8+ blood T cells was observed from baseline to week 6. In the 0.1-3.0 mg/kg groups, partial responders had among the lowest normalized peripheral clonal expansion, particularly in CD8+ T cells. After ivuxolimab, more expanded clones were found on average in CD8+ T cells than in CD4+ T cells. Antigen specificity was not determined for the clonally expanded peripheral T cells. Low levels of normalized T-cell clonal expansion were also seen in some nonresponding patients.

Patients with a history of autoimmune disease or receiving systemic immunosuppression were excluded from the trial. Peripheral blood for TCR sequencing was collected from all dose cohorts at baseline, on cycle 4 day 1, and on cycle 7 day 1. The samples were drawn from a first-in-human, open-label, multicenter phase I dose-escalation trial of ivuxolimab. Adults with locally advanced or metastatic melanoma, renal cell, hepatocellular, or head and neck squamous cell carcinoma were enrolled in the trial. Before TCR sequencing, CD4+ T cells and CD8+ T cells were sorted from peripheral blood as separate populations. Remarks on this clone: What this receptor recognizes is not known. Base qualities are not at hand, and no much larger clone is one base apart.

For sequencing of the TCRbeta CDR3 region, genomic DNA was extracted from the sorted cells. TCRbeta CDR3 regions were sequenced using the immunoSEQ Assay. This is the immuneACCESS table as TCRdb keeps it, with only in-frame sequences that have V and J called. A part of the clones is gone; compared with another copy, unresolved V genes explain less than half, and the rest is unexplained. This sample gives 35,000 to 50,000 clones in total; around 84% of them show up just once. The ten biggest clones cover about a fifth of the sample. CDR1 and CDR2 are drawn from the germline V gene (reference sequence): SGHNT, YYREEE. V gives up 3 bases and J gives up 8 bases, and the segment between their germline ends measures 14 bases. CDR3 length: 13 amino acids, cysteine to phenylalanine. The read is trimmed to its CDR3 DNA, 39 bases read in frame from base 1.

Specimen: CD4+ or CD8+ T cells sorted from blood, collected in a trial of the OX40 agonist ivuxolimab. This chain is built from TRBV5-4 and TRBJ1-2, with the identity of the D gene unclear. The receptor was derived from an adult with an advanced solid tumor such as melanoma, head and neck, liver or kidney cancer. The nucleotide sequence is TGTGCCAGCAGCTGGCGGACTGGGGAAGGCTACACCTTC. Its translation reads: CASSWRTGEGYTF.